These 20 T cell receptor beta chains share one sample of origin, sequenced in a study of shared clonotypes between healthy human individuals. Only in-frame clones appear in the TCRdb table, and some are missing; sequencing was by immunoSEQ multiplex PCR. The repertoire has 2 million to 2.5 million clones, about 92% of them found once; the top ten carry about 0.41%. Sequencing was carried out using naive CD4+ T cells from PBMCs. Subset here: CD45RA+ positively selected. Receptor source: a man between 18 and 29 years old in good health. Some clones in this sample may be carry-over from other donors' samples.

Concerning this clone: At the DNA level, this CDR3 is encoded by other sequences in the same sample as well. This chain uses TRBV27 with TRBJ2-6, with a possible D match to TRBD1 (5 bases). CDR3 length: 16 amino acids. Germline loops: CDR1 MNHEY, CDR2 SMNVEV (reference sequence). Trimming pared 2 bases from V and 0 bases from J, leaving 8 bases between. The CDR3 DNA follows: TGTGCCAGCAGTTTAAACAGGCCCTCTGGGGCCAACGTCCTGACTTTC. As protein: CASSLNRPSGANVLTF.

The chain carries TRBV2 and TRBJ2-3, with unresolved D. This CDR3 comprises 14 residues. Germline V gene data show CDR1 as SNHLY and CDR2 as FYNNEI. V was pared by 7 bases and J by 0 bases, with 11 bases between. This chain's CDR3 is CASIWTSSTDTQYF. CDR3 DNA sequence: TGTGCCAGCATCTGGACCTCTAGCACAGATACGCAGTATTTT.

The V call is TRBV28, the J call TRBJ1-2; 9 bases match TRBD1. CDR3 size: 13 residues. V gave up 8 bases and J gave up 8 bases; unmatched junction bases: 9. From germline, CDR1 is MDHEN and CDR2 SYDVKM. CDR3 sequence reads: CASGQQGAGGYTF. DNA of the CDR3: TGTGCCAGCGGGCAACAGGGGGCGGGGGGCTACACCTTC.

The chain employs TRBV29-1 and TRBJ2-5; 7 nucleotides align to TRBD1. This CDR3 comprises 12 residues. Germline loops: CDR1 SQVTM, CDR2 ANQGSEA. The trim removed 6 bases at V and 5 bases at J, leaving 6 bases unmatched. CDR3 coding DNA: TGCAGCGTGTTGGACAGGAAGGAGACCCAGTACTTC. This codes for CSVLDRKETQYF.

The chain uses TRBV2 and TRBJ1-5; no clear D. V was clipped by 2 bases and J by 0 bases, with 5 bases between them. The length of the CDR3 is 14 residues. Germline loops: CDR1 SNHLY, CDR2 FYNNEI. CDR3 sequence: CASSEFSSNQPQHF. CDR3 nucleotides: TGTGCCAGCAGTGAATTCAGTAGCAATCAGCCCCAGCATTTT.

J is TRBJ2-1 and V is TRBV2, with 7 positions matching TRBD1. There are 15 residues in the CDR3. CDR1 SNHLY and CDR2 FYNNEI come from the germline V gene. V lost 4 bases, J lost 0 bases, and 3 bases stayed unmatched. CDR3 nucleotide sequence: TGTGCCAGCAGTGGGGGACAGCTCTCCTACAATGAGCAGTTCTTC. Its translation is CASSGGQLSYNEQFF.

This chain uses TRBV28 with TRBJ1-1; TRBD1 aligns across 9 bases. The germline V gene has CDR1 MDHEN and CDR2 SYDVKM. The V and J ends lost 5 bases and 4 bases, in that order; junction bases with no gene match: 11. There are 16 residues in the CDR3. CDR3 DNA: TGTGCCAGCAGTCCGGGACAGGGAATATCGGCCACTGAAGCTTTCTTT. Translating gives CASSPGQGISATEAFF. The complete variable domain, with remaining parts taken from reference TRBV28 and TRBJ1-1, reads DVKVTQSSRYLVKRTGEKVFLECVQDMDHENMFWYRQDPGLGLRLIYFSYDVKMKEKGDIPEGYSVSREKKERFSLILESASTNQTSMYLCASSPGQGISATEAFFGQGTRLTVV.

The CDR3 sequence: CSAPIRDIQYF. CDR3 sequence (DNA): TGCAGTGCCCCAATAAGAGACATTCAGTACTTC. This sequence joins TRBV20-1 and TRBJ2-4; no clear D gene. Germline values: CDR1 DFQATT, CDR2 SNEGSKA (reference sequence). The ends were cut back, 6 bases at V and 8 bases at J, with 11 bases in the middle. The CDR3 covers 11 residues.

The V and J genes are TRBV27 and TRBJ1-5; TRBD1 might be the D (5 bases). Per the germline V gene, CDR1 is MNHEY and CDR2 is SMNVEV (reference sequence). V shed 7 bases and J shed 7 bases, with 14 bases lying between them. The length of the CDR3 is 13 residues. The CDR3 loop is CASKWGGGQPQHF. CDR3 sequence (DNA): TGTGCCAGCAAATGGGGTGGGGGGCAGCCCCAGCATTTT.

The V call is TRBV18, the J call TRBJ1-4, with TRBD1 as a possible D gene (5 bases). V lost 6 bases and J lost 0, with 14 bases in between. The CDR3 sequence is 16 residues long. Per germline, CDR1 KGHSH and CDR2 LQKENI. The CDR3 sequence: CASSRDQDATNEKLFF. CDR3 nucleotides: TGTGCCAGCTCCAGGGATCAGGATGCAACTAATGAAAAACTGTTTTTT. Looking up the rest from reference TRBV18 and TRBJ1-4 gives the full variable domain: NAGVMQNPRHLVRRRGQEARLRCSPMKGHSHVYWYRQLPEEGLKFMVYLQKENIIDESGMPKERFSAEFPKEGPSILRIQQVVRGDSAAYFCASSRDQDATNEKLFFGSGTQLSVL.

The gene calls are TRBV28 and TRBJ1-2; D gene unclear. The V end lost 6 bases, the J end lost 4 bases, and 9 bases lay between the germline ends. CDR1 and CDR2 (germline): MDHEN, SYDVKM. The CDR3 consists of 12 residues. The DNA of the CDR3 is TGTGCCAGCAGCGAACAGCTCTATGGCTACACCTTC. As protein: CASSEQLYGYTF.

This chain's CDR3 is CASRPGILGNQPQHF. The CDR3 region has the DNA TGTGCCAGCAGGCCCGGTATACTAGGCAATCAGCCCCAGCATTTT. The gene calls are TRBV28 and TRBJ1-5; D remains ambiguous. Between the trimmed V and J ends, which lost 6 bases and 2 bases, there was a span of 14 bases. Looked up from germline, CDR1 is MDHEN and CDR2 is SYDVKM. The CDR3 has 15 amino acids.

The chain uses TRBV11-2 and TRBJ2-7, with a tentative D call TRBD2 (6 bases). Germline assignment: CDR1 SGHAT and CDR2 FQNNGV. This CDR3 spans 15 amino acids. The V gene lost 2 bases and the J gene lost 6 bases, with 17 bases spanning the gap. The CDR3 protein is CASSLTSGPDFEQYF. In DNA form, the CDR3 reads TGTGCCAGCAGCTTAACCAGCGGGCCTGACTTCGAGCAGTACTTC.

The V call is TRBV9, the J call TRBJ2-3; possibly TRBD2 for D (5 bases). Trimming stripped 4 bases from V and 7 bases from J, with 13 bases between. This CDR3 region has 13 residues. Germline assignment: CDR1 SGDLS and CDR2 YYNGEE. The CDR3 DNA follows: TGTGCCAGCAGCCCCCATCGGGGATATACGCAGTATTTT. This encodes CASSPHRGYTQYF.

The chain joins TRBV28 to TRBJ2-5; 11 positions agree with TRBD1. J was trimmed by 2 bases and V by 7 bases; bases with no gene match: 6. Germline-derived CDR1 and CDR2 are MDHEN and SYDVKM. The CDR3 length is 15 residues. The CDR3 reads CASTRDRGGQETQYF. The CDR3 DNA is TGTGCCAGCACTAGGGACAGGGGGGGACAAGAGACCCAGTACTTC.

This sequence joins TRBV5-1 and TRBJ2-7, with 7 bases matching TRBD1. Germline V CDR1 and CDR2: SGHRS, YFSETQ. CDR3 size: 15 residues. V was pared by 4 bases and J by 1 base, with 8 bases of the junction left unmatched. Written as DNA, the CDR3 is TGCGCCAGCAGCCGTGGACAGGATCCATCCTACGAGCAGTACTTC. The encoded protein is CASSRGQDPSYEQYF.

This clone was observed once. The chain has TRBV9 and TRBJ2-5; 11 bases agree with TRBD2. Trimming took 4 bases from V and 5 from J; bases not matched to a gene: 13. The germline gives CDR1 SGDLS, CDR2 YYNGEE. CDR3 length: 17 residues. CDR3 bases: TGTGCCAGCAGCACACATCCGGGACTAGCGGCGCGGGAGACCCAGTACTTC. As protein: CASSTHPGLAARETQYF.

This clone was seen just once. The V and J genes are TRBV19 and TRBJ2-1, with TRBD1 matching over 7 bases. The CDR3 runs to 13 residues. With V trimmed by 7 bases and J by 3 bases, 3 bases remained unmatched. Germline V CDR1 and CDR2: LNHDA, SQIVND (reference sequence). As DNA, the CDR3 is TGTGCCAGTACTCGGGACAGCTACAATGAGCAGTTCTTC. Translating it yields CASTRDSYNEQFF.

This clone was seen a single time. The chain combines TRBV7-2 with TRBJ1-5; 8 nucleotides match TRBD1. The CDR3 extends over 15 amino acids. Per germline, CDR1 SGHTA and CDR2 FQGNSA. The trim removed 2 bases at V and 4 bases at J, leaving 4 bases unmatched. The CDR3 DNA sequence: TGTGCCAGCAGCTTAAACCGGGACAGGAATCAGCCCCAGCATTTT. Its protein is CASSLNRDRNQPQHF.

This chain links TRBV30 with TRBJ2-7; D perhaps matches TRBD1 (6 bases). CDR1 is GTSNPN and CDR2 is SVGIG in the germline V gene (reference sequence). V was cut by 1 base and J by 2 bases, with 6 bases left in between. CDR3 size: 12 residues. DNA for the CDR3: TGTGCCTGGAGTGCAGGGGCCTACGAGCAGTACTTC. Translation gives CAWSAGAYEQYF.